One and the same sample provided the 7 T cell receptor beta chains below, sequenced in a study of identical twins. TCRdb passed the 5' RACE reads through MiXCR, listing each CDR3 protein once. The sample shows about 470,000 distinct CDR3 sequences, roughly 24% of them seen only once. These data also featured in a second study, about T cells expressing NK-cell markers.

The source material was CD4+ T cells sorted from blood. All receptors come from a woman aged 18-29 years in good health.

This clonotype was counted only a few times. The V gene is TRBV11-3, the J gene TRBJ1-1; D is uncertain. V was cut by 2 bases and J by 1 base, with 8 bases left in between. CDR1 and CDR2 from the germline V gene are SGHNT and YENEEA. The CDR3 has 14 amino acids. CDR3 protein: CASSLWGGNTEAFF. The CDR3 DNA follows: TGTGCCAGCAGCTTATGGGGAGGGAACACTGAAGCTTTCTTT.

This chain uses TRBV7-2 with TRBJ1-6; no reliable D call. Germline V gives CDR1 SGHTA, CDR2 FQGNSA. The CDR3 has 12 amino acids. Between the trimmed V and J ends, which lost 0 bases and 14 bases, there was a span of 8 bases. The CDR3 region is CASSLARLALHF. CDR3 nucleotides: TGTGCCAGCAGCTTAGCCCGCTTGGCCCTCCACTTT.

This clonotype was detected a few times. The chain carries TRBV27 and TRBJ2-7, with no clear D. Germline values: CDR1 MNHEY, CDR2 SMNVEV (reference sequence). CDR3 length equals 14 residues. Trimming pared 2 bases from V and 5 bases from J, leaving 13 bases between. The CDR3: CASSLGRSIHEQYF. In DNA, the CDR3 is TGTGCCAGCAGTTTAGGGCGCTCCATACACGAGCAGTACTTC.

This clonotype showed up just once. The rearrangement links TRBV5-1 to TRBJ2-2; D may be TRBD2 (6 bases). Between the trimmed V and J ends, which lost 4 bases and 1 base, there was a span of 14 bases. The CDR3 is 16 amino acids. CDR1 is SGHRS and CDR2 is YFSETQ in the germline V gene. In DNA, the CDR3 is TGCGCCAGCAGCCCTGAACTAGCTGGGAACACCGGGGAGCTGTTTTTT. Amino acids: CASSPELAGNTGELFF.

The chain uses TRBV5-5 and TRBJ2-7; 11 bases fit TRBD2. V shed 3 bases, J shed 0 bases, and the junction held 5 bases outside the gene matches. The CDR3 covers 16 residues. Germline CDR1 reads SGHKS; CDR2 reads YYEKEE (reference sequence). The CDR3 coding sequence is TGTGCCAGCAGCTGGTTCGGGACTAGCGGCTCCTACGAGCAGTACTTC. Its protein is CASSWFGTSGSYEQYF.

The chain has TRBV2 and TRBJ1-2; TRBD1 might be the D (5 bases). Trimming cost V 6 bases and J 8 bases, with 13 bases left between them. The germline gives CDR1 SNHLY, CDR2 FYNNEI. This CDR3 is 12 amino acids long. DNA for the CDR3: TGTGCCAGCAGGATAGCCCAGGGCGGCTACACCTTC. This translates into CASRIAQGGYTF. The variable domain in full, completed from reference TRBV2 and TRBJ1-2, reads EPEVTQTPSHQVTQMGQEVILRCVPISNHLYFYWYRQILGQKVEFLVSFYNNEISEKSEIFDDQFSVERPDGSNFTLKIRSTKLEDSAMYFCASRIAQGGYTFGSGTRLTVV.

V usage is TRBV9 and J usage is TRBJ2-7; no clear D. The length of the CDR3 is 14 residues. The V and J ends lost 0 bases and 5 bases respectively, with 12 bases between them. Germline CDR1 is SGDLS and CDR2 is YYNGEE. The CDR3 coding sequence is TGTGCCAGCAGCGTAGGCGGTTTTAGTCACGAGCAGTACTTC. Translated, it gives CASSVGGFSHEQYF.